These T cell receptor beta chains were read from a single sample in a study of T cells in Graves' hyperthyroidism and ophthalmopathy. TCRdb re-called the multiplex PCR reads with MiXCR, one entry per CDR3 protein. The sample contains some 620,000 distinct CDR3 sequences, around 15% of which appear only once. Sequenced material: blood. The source is a woman aged 30 to 39 with Graves' hyperthyroidism. The CDR3 runs from the conserved cysteine through the conserved F or W. Fields, in order: J gene, clone size, D gene, V gene, CDR3 protein, CDR3 DNA. D genes are given only for firm matches. For some rows the clone size is stated as once, few or many, or as a class when expanded; others skip it.

j_gene: TRBJ1-2; abundance: NA; d_gene: TRBD1; v_gene: TRBV7-9; CDR3aa: CASSNQGAGGYTF; CDR3nt: TGTGCCAGCAGCAACCAGGGGGCGGGAGGCTACACCTTC
j_gene: TRBJ1-4; abundance: NA; d_gene: NA; v_gene: TRBV2; CDR3aa: CASRKGLREKLFF; CDR3nt: TGTGCCAGCAGAAAGGGTTTACGGGAAAAACTGTTTTTT
j_gene: TRBJ2-7; abundance: many; d_gene: NA; v_gene: TRBV7-2; CDR3aa: CASSLVLGETYEQYF; CDR3nt: TGTGCCAGCAGCTTAGTTTTAGGGGAGACCTACGAGCAGTACTTC
j_gene: TRBJ1-2; abundance: NA; d_gene: TRBD1; v_gene: TRBV5-1; CDR3aa: CASSSGTGESGYTF; CDR3nt: TGCGCCAGCAGCTCCGGGACAGGGGAGAGTGGCTACACCTTC
j_gene: TRBJ2-2; abundance: many; d_gene: NA; v_gene: TRBV2; CDR3aa: CASSNHYTGELFF; CDR3nt: TGTGCCAGCAGTAACCACTACACCGGGGAGCTGTTTTTT
j_gene: TRBJ1-3; abundance: NA; d_gene: NA; v_gene: TRBV7-2; CDR3aa: CASSLDGKSGNTIYF; CDR3nt: TGTGCCAGCAGCTTAGACGGTAAATCTGGAAACACCATATATTTT
j_gene: TRBJ2-7; abundance: many; d_gene: NA; v_gene: TRBV28; CDR3aa: CASSPGQEGYQGQYF; CDR3nt: TGTGCCAGCAGCCCCGGCCAGGAGGGATACCAGGGGCAGTACTTC
j_gene: TRBJ2-7; abundance: NA; d_gene: NA; v_gene: TRBV6-1; CDR3aa: CTSKKVAGPYEQYF; CDR3nt: TGTACCAGCAAAAAGGTAGCAGGTCCCTACGAGCAGTACTTC
j_gene: TRBJ1-1; abundance: few; d_gene: NA; v_gene: TRBV2; CDR3aa: CASSLQDGLTEAFF; CDR3nt: TGTGCCAGCAGCCTCCAGGACGGGCTGACTGAAGCTTTCTTT
j_gene: TRBJ2-1; abundance: few; d_gene: NA; v_gene: TRBV10-3; CDR3aa: CAISERETSYNEQFF; CDR3nt: TGTGCCATCAGTGAGCGGGAGACCTCCTACAATGAGCAGTTCTTC
j_gene: TRBJ1-3; abundance: many; d_gene: NA; v_gene: TRBV11-2; CDR3aa: CASSVGSGSGNTIYF; CDR3nt: TGTGCCAGCAGCGTAGGTTCGGGATCTGGAAACACCATATATTTT
j_gene: TRBJ2-2; abundance: NA; d_gene: NA; v_gene: TRBV7-9; CDR3aa: CASSLPGRMNTGELFF; CDR3nt: TGTGCCAGCTCTTTACCGGGACGGATGAACACCGGGGAGCTGTTTTTT
j_gene: TRBJ2-1; abundance: many; d_gene: TRBD2; v_gene: TRBV2; CDR3aa: CASKAGELYNEQFF; CDR3nt: TGTGCCAGCAAGGCGGGAGAGCTCTACAATGAGCAGTTCTTC
j_gene: TRBJ2-4; abundance: many; d_gene: NA; v_gene: TRBV28; CDR3aa: CASRLTNIQYF; CDR3nt: TGTGCCAGCAGGCTAACTAACATTCAGTACTTC
j_gene: TRBJ2-3; abundance: many; d_gene: NA; v_gene: TRBV7-3; CDR3aa: CASSLTGVEQDTQYF; CDR3nt: TGTGCCAGCAGCTTAACGGGGGTGGAACAAGATACGCAGTATTTT
j_gene: TRBJ2-1; abundance: NA; d_gene: TRBD2; v_gene: TRBV19; CDR3aa: CASSILAGVGNEQFF; CDR3nt: TGTGCCAGTAGTATACTAGCGGGAGTCGGTAATGAGCAGTTCTTC
j_gene: TRBJ2-4; abundance: many; d_gene: NA; v_gene: TRBV6-2/TRBV6-3; CDR3aa: CASSYLQGGNIQYF; CDR3nt: TGTGCCAGCAGTTACCTACAAGGAGGGAACATTCAGTACTTC